This T cell receptor (beta chain) was observed in a study of human T cells and chemical hapten exposure. Study outcomes and limitations: In comparison with controls, expanded TCRs gave rise to a significantly larger number of large CDR3 similarity clusters.

CDR3 size: 14 residues. Germline V gene sequence: CDR1 SGDLS, CDR2 YYNGEE. Trimming stripped 1 base from V and 2 bases from J, with 8 bases between. Individual cDNA molecules received unique molecular identifiers in the library. Per the study methods: From approximately 25,000 to 650,000 TCRs were found per sample, with a median of approximately 92,000. Using its own MiXCR run on the RACE reads, TCRdb lists one record per CDR3 protein. For this entry, the V and J calls and clone size follow TCRdb and not the study's own pipeline. The table has 350,000 to 400,000 distinct CDR3 sequences, about 6.3% seen once. This clonotype has ten or more counts. Its specificity is unknown. Indicated time point: patch test 2, 6 weeks after DPC sensitization. The sample's treatment: therapeutic diphenylcyclopropenone sensitization with weekly scalp DPC.

This sequence joins TRBV9 and TRBJ2-3; D perhaps matches TRBD1 (5 bases). This clonotype was obtained from a woman under 30 with alopecia areata. Some clones in this sample may be carry-over from other donors' samples. This sample comprised whole blood, obtained in connection with sensitization to the hapten diphenylcyclopropenone (DPC). This chain's CDR3 is CASSVQGITDTQYF. The CDR3 DNA sequence: TGTGCCAGCAGCGTACAGGGTATCACAGATACGCAGTATTTT.